This TCR beta chain is from a study of a mutant IDH1 vaccine in newly diagnosed glioma. Notes on this clone: Its antigen is as yet unknown.

Indicated time point: week 5, during vaccination. What each vaccine dose contained was 300 ug of mutant IDH1 20-mer peptide, accompanied by topical imiquimod. New astrocytomas of WHO grade 3 or 4 that were IDH1-mutant and ATRX-lost were found in the donors. TCRdb's copy holds only in-frame clones and misses some; the assay was immunoSEQ multiplex PCR. The sample has roughly 50,000 clones, about 81% seen once. Between the trimmed V and J ends, which lost 0 bases and 4 bases, there was a span of 10 bases. Germline loops: CDR1 SGHRS, CDR2 YFSETQ. This CDR3 is 14 amino acids long. The chain links TRBV5-1 to TRBJ1-2; weak D call: TRBD1 (5 bases). This receptor was obtained from a man aged 25 to 40 with glioma. The starting material was PBMCs, obtained from a glioma patient whose treatment included an IDH1 peptide vaccine. CDR3 in amino acids: CASSLATVVYGYTF. As DNA, the CDR3 is TGCGCCAGCAGCTTGGCGACAGTCGTCTATGGCTACACCTTC.